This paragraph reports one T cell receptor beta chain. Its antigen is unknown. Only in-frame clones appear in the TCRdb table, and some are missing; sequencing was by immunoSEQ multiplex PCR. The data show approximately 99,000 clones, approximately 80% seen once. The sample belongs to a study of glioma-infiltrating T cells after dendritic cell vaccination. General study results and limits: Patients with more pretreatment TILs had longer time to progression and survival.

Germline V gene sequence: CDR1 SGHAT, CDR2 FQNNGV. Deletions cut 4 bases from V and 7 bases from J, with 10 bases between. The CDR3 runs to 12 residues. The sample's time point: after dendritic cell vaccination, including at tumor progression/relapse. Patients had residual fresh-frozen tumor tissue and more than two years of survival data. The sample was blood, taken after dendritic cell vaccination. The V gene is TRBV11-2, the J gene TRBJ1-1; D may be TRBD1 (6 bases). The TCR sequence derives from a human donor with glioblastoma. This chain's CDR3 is CASSSTGGEAFF. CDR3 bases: TGTGCCAGCAGCTCGACAGGCGGTGAAGCTTTCTTT.